The 30 T cell receptor beta chains given below trace back to one sample, sequenced in a study of cytomegalovirus exposure and HLA in healthy donors. Vbeta (60) and Jbeta (13) primers were used in the PCR. Only in-frame clones appear in the TCRdb table, and some are missing; sequencing was by immunoSEQ multiplex PCR. The table shows some 130,000 clones, with approximately 86% occurring only once. The sequenced sample consisted of PBMCs. The receptors were sampled from a boy younger than 18 in good health and CMV-seronegative.

The chain is built from TRBV6-9 and TRBJ2-1; 7 positions agree with TRBD2. Germline CDR1 is MNHGY and CDR2 is SVAAGI. The CDR3 spans 15 residues. V lost 9 bases and J lost 0; bases outside the gene matches: 8. The CDR3 DNA follows: TGTGCCAGTCTCGGTATAGCGGGCTCCTACAATGAGCAGTTCTTC. It yields the protein CASLGIAGSYNEQFF.

The rearrangement uses TRBV5-1 and TRBJ2-7; 11 positions agree with TRBD2. With V trimmed by 4 bases and J by 2 bases, 11 bases remained unmatched. CDR1 SGHRS and CDR2 YFSETQ come from the germline V gene. The CDR3 covers 17 residues. CDR3 protein: CASSGMTGTSGTYEQYF. The CDR3 DNA reads as TGCGCCAGCAGCGGAATGACCGGGACTAGCGGCACCTACGAGCAGTACTTC.

DNA for the CDR3: TGTGCCTGGAGTCGGGCGGGAATGGCTTTCTTT. Residues: CAWSRAGMAFF. The chain has TRBV30 and TRBJ1-1; D unresolved. Trimming removed 2 bases from V and 11 bases from J, with 12 bases in between. This CDR3 is built from 11 residues. Germline CDR1 GTSNPN, CDR2 SVGIG (reference sequence). The entire variable domain, with the rest obtained from reference TRBV30 and TRBJ1-1, is as follows: SQTIHQWPATLVQPVGSPLSLECTVEGTSNPNLYWYRQAAGRGLQLLFYSVGIGQISSEVPQNLSASRPQDRQFILSSKKLLLSDSGFYLCAWSRAGMAFFGQGTRLTVV.

The V gene is TRBV9, the J gene TRBJ1-3; 7 bases match TRBD1. Germline V CDR1 and CDR2: SGDLS, YYNGEE. The CDR3 extends over 15 amino acids. Losses at the gene ends were 3 bases for V and 3 bases for J; bases not matched to a gene: 6. CDR3 coding DNA: TGTGCCAGCAGCGCGGGACAGTCCAGTGGAAACACCATATATTTT. Its translation is CASSAGQSSGNTIYF. The full variable domain, rest sourced from reference TRBV9 and TRBJ1-3, is DSGVTQTPKHLITATGQRVTLRCSPRSGDLSVYWYQQSLDQGLQFLIQYYNGEERAKGNILERFSAQQFPDLHSELNLSSLELGDSALYFCASSAGQSSGNTIYFGEGSWLTVV.

This chain uses TRBV2 with TRBJ2-7, with D possibly matching TRBD2 (5 bases). Looked up from germline, CDR1 is SNHLY and CDR2 is FYNNEI. V was pared by 4 bases and J by 7 bases, with 17 bases between. This CDR3 is built from 14 residues. The CDR3 protein is CASSGERSVGEQYF. DNA of the CDR3: TGTGCCAGCAGTGGGGAGAGGTCGGTGGGAGAGCAGTACTTC.

This clone was seen only a few times. V is TRBV7-3 and J is TRBJ1-4; D call uncertain. This CDR3 has 12 amino acids. Looked up from germline, CDR1 is SGHTA and CDR2 is FQGTGA. With 2 bases removed from V and 5 bases from J, the gap between germline ends came to 3 bases. CDR3 bases: TGTGCCAGCAGCTTACAAAATGAAAAACTGTTTTTT. This translates into CASSLQNEKLFF. Filled out from reference TRBV7-3 and TRBJ1-4, the complete variable domain reads GAGVSQTPSNKVTEKGKYVELRCDPISGHTALYWYRQSLGQGPEFLIYFQGTGAADDSGLPNDRFFAVRPEGSVSTLKIQRTERGDSAVYLCASSLQNEKLFFGSGTQLSVL.

This clone was observed a single time. This sequence joins TRBV7-2 and TRBJ2-1; no reliable D call. Deletions cut 0 bases from V and 7 bases from J, with 4 bases between. The CDR3 extends over 12 amino acids. Germline loops: CDR1 SGHTA, CDR2 FQGNSA. CDR3 amino acids: CASSLARNEQFF. In DNA, the CDR3 is TGTGCCAGCAGCTTAGCGCGGAATGAGCAGTTCTTC.

The chain recombines TRBV2 with TRBJ2-7; TRBD2 matches at 8 bases. J lost 3 bases, V lost 6 bases, and 16 bases had no gene match. CDR1 is SNHLY and CDR2 is FYNNEI in the germline V gene. The CDR3 extends over 17 amino acids. The CDR3 loop is CASRAGRAFIARYEQYF. CDR3 nucleotide sequence: TGTGCCAGCAGAGCCGGGAGGGCTTTTATTGCGCGCTACGAGCAGTACTTC.

The V and J genes are TRBV5-4 and TRBJ2-1; 11 nucleotides match TRBD1. V lost 0 bases, J lost 9 bases, and 5 bases stayed unmatched. The CDR3 runs 15 residues. CDR1 and CDR2 (germline): SGHNT, YYREEE (reference sequence). CDR3 bases: TGTGCCAGCAGCTTGGGGACAGGGGGCTTTAGTGAGCAGTTCTTC. The encoded protein is CASSLGTGGFSEQFF.

The chain uses TRBV11-3 and TRBJ2-3; D is ambiguous. V shed 5 bases and J shed 4 bases, with 10 bases lying between them. Germline lookup yields CDR1 SGHNT and CDR2 YENEEA. The CDR3 runs 13 residues. In DNA, the CDR3 is TGTGCCAGCAGCCCCCAGAGCGCAGATACGCAGTATTTT. Its protein is CASSPQSADTQYF. Using reference TRBV11-3 and TRBJ2-3 for the parts outside the CDR3, the full variable domain is EAGVVQSPRYKIIEKKQPVAFWCNPISGHNTLYWYLQNLGQGPELLIRYENEEAVDDSQLPKDRFSAERLKGVDSTLKIQPAELGDSAVYLCASSPQSADTQYFGPGTRLTVL.

V and J are TRBV25-1 and TRBJ2-2; possibly TRBD1 for D (6 bases). V shed 5 bases and J shed 4 bases, with 11 bases lying between them. There are 14 residues in the CDR3. Germline V lookup: CDR1 MGHDK, CDR2 SYGVNS. CDR3 sequence (DNA): TGTGCCAGCAGTAGGGACACTTCCACCGGGGAGCTGTTTTTT. This translates into CASSRDTSTGELFF.

The chain has TRBV7-9 and TRBJ2-7, with D hard to call. V lost 5 bases to trimming and J lost 0 bases, with 5 bases between them. Germline V lookup: CDR1 SEHNR, CDR2 FQNEAQ (reference sequence). The CDR3 covers 12 residues. CDR3 protein: CASSPVSYEQYF. Written as DNA, the CDR3 is TGTGCCAGCAGCCCGGTCTCCTACGAGCAGTACTTC.

The J gene is TRBJ1-1, the V gene TRBV18; D is unresolved. Trimming removed 2 bases at V and 4 bases at J, with 14 bases between. This CDR3 has 15 amino acids. Looked up from germline, CDR1 is KGHSH and CDR2 is LQKENI. For the CDR3, the DNA is TGTGCCAGCTCACCAAGGCATTTACGGAGCACTGAAGCTTTCTTT. It encodes CASSPRHLRSTEAFF.

The chain recombines TRBV1 with TRBJ2-3; TRBD2, the D gene given by the table, was not confirmed from the DNA. TRBV1 counts as a pseudogene. There are 18 residues in the CDR3. The DNA for the CDR3 is TGCACCAGCAGCCAGGGTTTCATAGCGGGGGTGAACACAGATACGCAGTATTTT. It translates to CTSSQGFIAGVNTDTQYF.

J is TRBJ2-2 and V is TRBV10-3; D is ambiguous. Germline loops: CDR1 ENHRY, CDR2 SYGVKD. The length of the CDR3 is 15 residues. Trimming left V 3 bases short and J 4 bases short, with 12 bases between. CDR3 in DNA: TGTGCCATCAGTGACCCGCAGGATGCCACCGGGGAGCTGTTTTTT. This encodes CAISDPQDATGELFF.

The V and J genes are TRBV19 and TRBJ2-3, with 11 bases lining up with TRBD2. The CDR3 sequence is 17 residues long. Germline assignment: CDR1 LNHDA and CDR2 SQIVND (reference sequence). V shed 4 bases, J shed 0 bases, and the junction held 6 bases outside the gene matches. The CDR3 nucleotides are TGTGCCAGTAGTAACCCTAGACTAGCGGGGAGCACAGATACGCAGTATTTT. Amino acid sequence: CASSNPRLAGSTDTQYF.

The chain links TRBV5-1 to TRBJ2-5; D perhaps matches TRBD1 (5 bases). V gave up 0 bases and J gave up 2 bases, with 14 bases separating them. The germline V gene has CDR1 SGHRS and CDR2 YFSETQ. The CDR3 has 16 amino acids. In nucleotides, the CDR3 is TGCGCCAGCAGCTTGGAGGCCAGGGTAGCTCAAGAGACCCAGTACTTC. It codes for CASSLEARVAQETQYF.

This chain uses TRBV30 with TRBJ1-5, with TRBD1 matching 7 bases. Germline loops: CDR1 GTSNPN, CDR2 SVGIG (reference sequence). V dropped 0 bases and J dropped 6; count of bases not matched to a gene: 2. The CDR3 is 13 residues long. CDR3 protein: CAWSVEGAQPQHF. The CDR3 bases are TGTGCCTGGAGTGTAGAGGGGGCTCAGCCCCAGCATTTT.

V is TRBV9 and J is TRBJ2-3, with a weak D call TRBD2 (5 bases). The CDR3 has 13 amino acids. Germline CDR1 SGDLS, CDR2 YYNGEE. With 5 bases removed from V and 4 bases from J, the gap between germline ends came to 11 bases. CDR3 bases: TGTGCCAGCAGACCTCTAGCTTCAGATACGCAGTATTTT. Translation gives CASRPLASDTQYF.

This chain uses TRBV10-3 with TRBJ1-2; 7 bases are shared with TRBD1. Germline V gene lookup returns CDR1 ENHRY and CDR2 SYGVKD. V dropped 6 bases and J dropped 1; count of bases not matched to a gene: 5. This CDR3 has 14 amino acids. The CDR3 region is CAISRGQINYGYTF. CDR3 bases: TGTGCCATCAGCCGGGGACAGATTAACTATGGCTACACCTTC.

A few counts support this clone. This chain connects TRBV2 to TRBJ2-2; 16 nucleotides match TRBD2. The CDR3 covers 20 residues. From germline, CDR1 is SNHLY and CDR2 FYNNEI. The V segment lost 5 bases and the J segment 6 bases; nucleotides outside the gene matches: 15. CDR3 bases: TGTGCCAGCAGTAAAGAACGTCCCGGGACTAGCGGGGGGGCCGCCGGGGAGCTGTTTTTT. Translating gives CASSKERPGTSGGAAGELFF.

The chain combines TRBV30 with TRBJ1-1; TRBD1 is a possible D gene (5 bases). V was clipped by 4 bases and J by 1 base, with 16 bases between them. The CDR3 loop spans 15 amino acids. Per germline, CDR1 GTSNPN and CDR2 SVGIG (reference sequence). This CDR3 is CAWTLQDISNTEAFF. Written as DNA, the CDR3 is TGTGCCTGGACTCTACAGGACATCTCGAACACTGAAGCTTTCTTT. The full variable domain, rest sourced from reference TRBV30 and TRBJ1-1, is SQTIHQWPATLVQPVGSPLSLECTVEGTSNPNLYWYRQAAGRGLQLLFYSVGIGQISSEVPQNLSASRPQDRQFILSSKKLLLSDSGFYLCAWTLQDISNTEAFFGQGTRLTVV.

The table lists this clone with a count of one. The J gene is TRBJ1-2, the V gene TRBV9, with TRBD1 as a possible D gene (6 bases). Germline values: CDR1 SGDLS, CDR2 YYNGEE. Trimming cost V 3 bases and J 8 bases, with 23 bases left between them. CDR3 length equals 16 residues. The CDR3 DNA follows: TGTGCCAGCAGCGCCAAGCCGGGACAAGAAGTAGGAGGCTACACCTTC. It yields the protein CASSAKPGQEVGGYTF.

V usage is TRBV14 and J usage is TRBJ2-5; D is unclear. CDR1 is SGHDN and CDR2 is FVKESK in the germline V gene. The CDR3 totals 13 residues. Trimming took off 2 bases at V and 3 bases at J, with 7 bases between the two ends. The CDR3, as DNA: TGTGCCAGCAGCCAAACGGCGGAAGAGACCCAGTACTTC. Amino acid sequence: CASSQTAEETQYF. Combining the CDR3 with reference TRBV14 and TRBJ2-5 gives the whole variable domain EAGVTQFPSHSVIEKGQTVTLRCDPISGHDNLYWYRRVMGKEIKFLLHFVKESKQDESGMPNNRFLAERTGGTYSTLKVQPAELEDSGVYFCASSQTAEETQYFGPGTRLLVL.

The chain employs TRBV5-1 and TRBJ2-1; 11 bases match TRBD2. The germline CDR1 and CDR2 sequences are SGHRS and YFSETQ. V shed 5 bases, J shed 3 bases, and the junction held 4 bases outside the gene matches. This CDR3 contains 15 residues. The CDR3 DNA reads as TGCGCCAGCAGATCAACTAGCGGGAGCTACAATGAGCAGTTCTTC. It encodes CASRSTSGSYNEQFF.

The J gene is TRBJ1-2, the V gene TRBV20-1; D is uncertain. V lost 6 bases and J 8 bases, leaving 7 bases between the germline ends. Germline V gives CDR1 DFQATT, CDR2 SNEGSKA (reference sequence). This CDR3 has 9 residues. The CDR3 region is CSAPQGYTF. The CDR3 nucleotides read TGCAGTGCCCCCCAGGGCTACACCTTC.

The chain combines TRBV6-5 with TRBJ2-5; perhaps TRBD1 as D (6 bases). Trimming pared 2 bases from V and 5 bases from J, leaving 15 bases between. This CDR3 spans 15 amino acids. Germline V gene sequence: CDR1 MNHEY, CDR2 SVGAGI. As DNA, the CDR3 is TGTGCCAGCAGTTACCGTCCAGGGGTATCGGAGACCCAGTACTTC. Translated, it gives CASSYRPGVSETQYF.

This clone has only one observation. The chain has TRBV18 and TRBJ2-7; 9 bases map to TRBD2. Trimming took 6 bases from V and 4 from J; bases not matched to a gene: 7. This CDR3 contains 14 residues. Per the germline V gene, CDR1 is KGHSH and CDR2 is LQKENI. CDR3 nucleotides: TGTGCCAGCTCCCCAGGTAGCGGGGGATACGAGCAGTACTTC. Translating it yields CASSPGSGGYEQYF.

V and J are TRBV5-6 and TRBJ1-6, with TRBD1 matching 7 bases. V shed 3 bases and J 7 bases; nucleotides not matched to a gene: 10. CDR3 length: 16 residues. Germline assignment: CDR1 SGHDT and CDR2 YYEEEE. CDR3 residues: CASSWTPGQKNSPLHF. DNA of the CDR3: TGTGCCAGCAGCTGGACCCCGGGACAGAAAAATTCACCCCTCCACTTT.

The chain links TRBV7-9 to TRBJ1-2; D perhaps matches TRBD1 (6 bases). The V end lost 1 base, the J end lost 6 bases, and 12 bases lay between the germline ends. Germline V gives CDR1 SEHNR, CDR2 FQNEAQ (reference sequence). This CDR3 region has 14 residues. This chain's CDR3 is CASSLVGGADGYTF. In nucleotides, the CDR3 is TGTGCCAGCAGCTTAGTTGGGGGCGCCGATGGCTACACCTTC.